This TCR beta chain is drawn from a study of somatic mutations in cytotoxic T cells in rheumatoid arthritis. Study in general: Certain V beta antibody-stained T-cell populations, V beta1+ cells sequenced for TCRB among them, were flow-sorted to nearly 100% purity.

J gave up 2 bases and V 5 bases, and 6 bases lay outside the gene matches. Germline CDR1 and CDR2: SGHDT and YYEEEE. The length of the CDR3 is 15 residues. General study results and limits: Over 20% of CD8+ cells belonged to the largest CD8+ clone in about an eighth of the roughly 65 patients. Rheumatoid arthritis patients showed slight TRBV07 underrepresentation, unadjusted for multiple comparisons. A rise in CD8+ clonality with age was seen in rheumatoid arthritis patients but not in healthy controls.

Of note for this clone: What it recognizes is unknown.

The table came from immunoSEQ multiplex PCR; TCRdb's copy has only in-frame clones and leaves some out. The table has about 11,000 clones, roughly 70% seen once. V usage is TRBV5-6 and J usage is TRBJ1-5; 8 nucleotides align to TRBD1. Sequencing was carried out using CD8+ T cells sorted from blood. This clonotype originated in a man between 65 and 80 years old in good health. In DNA form, the CDR3 reads TGTGCCAGCAGTCGTACAGGGGGTGGCAATCAGCCCCAGCATTTT. Encoded protein: CASSRTGGGNQPQHF.